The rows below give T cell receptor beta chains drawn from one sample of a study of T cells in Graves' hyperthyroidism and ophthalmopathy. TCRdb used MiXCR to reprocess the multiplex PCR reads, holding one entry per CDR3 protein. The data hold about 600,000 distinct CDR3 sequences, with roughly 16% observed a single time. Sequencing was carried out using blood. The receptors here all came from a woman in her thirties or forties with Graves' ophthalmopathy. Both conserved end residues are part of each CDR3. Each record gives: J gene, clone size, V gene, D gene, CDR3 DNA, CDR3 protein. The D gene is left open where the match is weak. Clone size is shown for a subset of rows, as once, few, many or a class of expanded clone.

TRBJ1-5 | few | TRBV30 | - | TGTGCCTGGAGTGTCGGCAGGGAGGGCAATCAGCCCCAGCATTTT | CAWSVGREGNQPQHF
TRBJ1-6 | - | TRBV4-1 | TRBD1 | TGCGCCAGCAGCCACCCGGACAGGGGACGTGATTCACCCCTCCACTTT | CASSHPDRGRDSPLHF
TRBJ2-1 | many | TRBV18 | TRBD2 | TGTGCCAGCTCATCTTTAGCGGGGATAGAGCAGTTCTTC | CASSSLAGIEQFF
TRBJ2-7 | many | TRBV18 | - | TGTGCCAGCTCACGTGACGGGAAGGGGTACGAGCAGTACTTC | CASSRDGKGYEQYF
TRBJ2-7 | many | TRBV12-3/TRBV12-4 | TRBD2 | TGTGCCAGCAGTTTAGACCGCTCGAACATGATGGAAAGTCGACTAGCAAACTACGAGCAGTACTTC | CASSLDRSNMMESRLANYEQYF
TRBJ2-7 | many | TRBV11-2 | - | TGTGCCAGCAGCTTAGGTAATGGTAACGAGCAGTACTTC | CASSLGNGNEQYF
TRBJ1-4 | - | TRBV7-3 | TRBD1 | TGTGCCAGCAGCTTGACAGGGGGCAGTGCTAATGAAAAACTGTTTTTT | CASSLTGGSANEKLFF
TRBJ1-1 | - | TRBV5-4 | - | TGTGCCAGCAGCTTGGTAGCCACAGAGACTGAAGCTTTCTTT | CASSLVATETEAFF
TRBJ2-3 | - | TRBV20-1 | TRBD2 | TGCGGGCGCCTCGCCCCAGCGGGAGCAACAGATACGCAGTATTTT | CGRLAPAGATDTQYF
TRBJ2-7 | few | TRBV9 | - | TGTGCCAGCAGCGTAGCTCAGGAGAGCTCCTACGAGCAGTACTTC | CASSVAQESSYEQYF
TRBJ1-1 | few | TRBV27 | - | TGTGCCAGCATGGCGTTTTTGGGGTTCGGTACTGAAGCTTTCTTT | CASMAFLGFGTEAFF
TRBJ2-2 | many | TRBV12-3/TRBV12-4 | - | TGTGCCAGCAGTTTCTTTACCGGGGAGCTGTTTTTT | CASSFFTGELFF
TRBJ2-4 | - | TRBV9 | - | TGTGCCAGCAGCGTAGACTTAGCCAAAAACATTCAGTACTTC | CASSVDLAKNIQYF
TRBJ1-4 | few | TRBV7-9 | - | TGTGCCAGCAGCTTAATGATGGGGATCGGAGAAAAACTGTTTTTT | CASSLMMGIGEKLFF
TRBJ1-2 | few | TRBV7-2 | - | TGTGCCAGCAGCGTCTGGGAAGTTAACTATGGCTACACCTTC | CASSVWEVNYGYTF
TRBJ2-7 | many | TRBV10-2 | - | TGCGCCAGCCACCGGGACGGACGGGGCGAGCAGTACTTC | CASHRDGRGEQYF
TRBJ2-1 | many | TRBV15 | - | TGTGCCACCAGCAGACCGACCCATCGCGGCTCCTACAATGAGCAGTTCTTC | CATSRPTHRGSYNEQFF
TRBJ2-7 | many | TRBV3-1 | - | TGTGCCAGCAGCCAAGGCGAGTCGGGGTCGGGGAAGCAGTACTTC | CASSQGESGSGKQYF
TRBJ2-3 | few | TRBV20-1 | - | TGCAGTGCTAGTAGCCTAACCACAGATACGCAGTATTTT | CSASSLTTDTQYF
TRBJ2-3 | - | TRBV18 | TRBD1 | TGTGCCAGCTCAACACTCAGACCGGGACAGGGGAGCACAGATACGCAGTATTTT | CASSTLRPGQGSTDTQYF
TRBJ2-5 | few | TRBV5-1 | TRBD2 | TGCGCCAGCAGCTTCAGCGGGAGGTTAGAGACCCAGTACTTC | CASSFSGRLETQYF
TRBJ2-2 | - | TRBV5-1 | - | TGCGCCAGCAGCTTGGAGGGCAGGGCGGGCACCGGGGAGCTGTTTTTT | CASSLEGRAGTGELFF
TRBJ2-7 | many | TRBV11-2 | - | TGTGCCAGCAGCCGATTCGACAGCTACGAGCAGTACTTC | CASSRFDSYEQYF
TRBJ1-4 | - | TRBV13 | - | TGTGCCAGCACCGCCCGGAGGCTCCCGGGAAATGAAAAACTGTTTTTT | CASTARRLPGNEKLFF